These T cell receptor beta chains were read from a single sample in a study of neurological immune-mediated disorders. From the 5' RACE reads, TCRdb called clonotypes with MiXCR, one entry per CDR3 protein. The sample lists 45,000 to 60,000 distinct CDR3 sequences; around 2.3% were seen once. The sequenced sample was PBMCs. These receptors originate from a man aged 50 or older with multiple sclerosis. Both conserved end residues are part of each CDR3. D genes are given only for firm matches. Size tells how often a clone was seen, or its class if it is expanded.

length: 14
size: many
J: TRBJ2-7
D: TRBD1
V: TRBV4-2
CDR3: CASSRRTGEDEQYF
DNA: TGTGCCAGCAGCCGCCGGACAGGGGAGGACGAGCAGTACTTC

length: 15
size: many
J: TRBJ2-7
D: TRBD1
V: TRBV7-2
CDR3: CASSLAGGNYYEQYF
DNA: TGTGCCAGCAGCTTGGCAGGGGGCAACTACTACGAGCAGTACTTC

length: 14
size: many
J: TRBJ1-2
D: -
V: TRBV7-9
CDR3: CASSLGGANYGYTF
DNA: TGTGCCAGCAGCTTAGGAGGGGCCAACTATGGCTACACCTTC

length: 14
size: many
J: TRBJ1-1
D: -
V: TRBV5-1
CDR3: CASSAFNRATEAFF
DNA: TGCGCCAGCAGCGCATTTAACAGGGCCACTGAAGCTTTCTTT

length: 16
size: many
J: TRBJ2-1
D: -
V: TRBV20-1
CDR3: CSARDRLVGGTSEQFF
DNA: TGCAGTGCTAGAGACCGCCTGGTTGGGGGAACAAGTGAGCAGTTCTTC

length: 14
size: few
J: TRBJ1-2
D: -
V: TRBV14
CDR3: CASSQDKQGYGYTF
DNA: TGTGCCAGCAGCCAAGATAAACAGGGATATGGCTACACCTTC

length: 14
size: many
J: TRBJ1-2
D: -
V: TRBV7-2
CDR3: CASTEPAYNYGYTF
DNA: TGTGCCAGCACCGAGCCAGCGTATAACTATGGCTACACCTTC

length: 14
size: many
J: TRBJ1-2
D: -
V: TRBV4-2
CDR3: CASSQAGGRDGYTF
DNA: TGTGCCAGCAGCCAAGCGGGAGGGCGGGATGGCTACACCTTC

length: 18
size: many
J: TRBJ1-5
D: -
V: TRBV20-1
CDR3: CSARDFARAVISNQPQHF
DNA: TGCAGTGCTAGAGATTTCGCCAGGGCGGTTATTAGCAATCAGCCCCAGCATTTT

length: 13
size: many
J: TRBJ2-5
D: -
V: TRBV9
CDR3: CASSMGPQETQYF
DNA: TGTGCCAGCAGCATGGGACCCCAAGAGACCCAGTACTTC

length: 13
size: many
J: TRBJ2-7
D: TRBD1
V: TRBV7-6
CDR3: CASSLQGADEQYF
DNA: TGTGCCAGCAGCTTACAGGGGGCGGACGAGCAGTACTTC

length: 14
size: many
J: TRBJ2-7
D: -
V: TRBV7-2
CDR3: CASSRGGSDYEQYF
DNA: TGTGCCAGCAGCCGAGGGGGATCCGACTACGAGCAGTACTTC

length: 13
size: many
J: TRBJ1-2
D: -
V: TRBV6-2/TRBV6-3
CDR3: CASTITGNYGYTF
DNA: TGTGCCAGCACCATTACAGGGAACTATGGCTACACCTTC

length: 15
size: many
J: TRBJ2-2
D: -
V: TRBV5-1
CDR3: CASSFLGATGGELFF
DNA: TGCGCCAGCAGCTTCCTTGGGGCGACCGGCGGGGAGCTGTTTTTT

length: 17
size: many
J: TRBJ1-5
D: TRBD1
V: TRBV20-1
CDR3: CSATGQGASNSNQPQHF
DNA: TGCAGTGCTACGGGACAGGGGGCATCAAATAGCAATCAGCCCCAGCATTTT

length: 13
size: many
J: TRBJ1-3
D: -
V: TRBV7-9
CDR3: CASSFRSGNTIYF
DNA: TGTGCCAGCAGCTTCCGCTCTGGAAACACCATATATTTT

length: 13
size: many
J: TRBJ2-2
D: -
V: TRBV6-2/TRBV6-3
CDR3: CASSLQGYGELFF
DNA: TGTGCCAGCAGTCTACAGGGATACGGGGAGCTGTTTTTT

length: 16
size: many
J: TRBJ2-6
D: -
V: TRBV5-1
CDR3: CASSVTNHSGANVLTF
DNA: TGCGCCAGCAGTGTGACGAATCACTCTGGGGCCAACGTCCTGACTTTC

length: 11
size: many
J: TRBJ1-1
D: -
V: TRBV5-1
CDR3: CASSRDTEAFF
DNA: TGCGCCAGCAGTCGGGACACAGAAGCTTTCTTT

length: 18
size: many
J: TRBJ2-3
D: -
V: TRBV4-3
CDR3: CASSQDPPTRRLTDTQYF
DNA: TGCGCCAGCAGCCAAGATCCCCCAACCCGGCGTTTGACAGATACGCAGTATTTT

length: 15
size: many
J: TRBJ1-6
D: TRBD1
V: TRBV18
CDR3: CASSPPTGGNSPLHF
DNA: TGTGCCAGCTCACCACCGACAGGGGGAAATTCACCCCTCCACTTT

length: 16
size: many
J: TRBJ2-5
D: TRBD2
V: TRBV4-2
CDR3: CASSQDPSGGLETQYF
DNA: TGTGCCAGCAGCCAAGATCCTAGCGGGGGGTTAGAGACCCAGTACTTC

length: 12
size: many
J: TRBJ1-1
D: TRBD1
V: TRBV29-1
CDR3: CSVGTAHTEAFF
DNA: TGCAGCGTAGGGACAGCTCACACTGAAGCTTTCTTT

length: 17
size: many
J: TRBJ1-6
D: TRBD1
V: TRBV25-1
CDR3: CASSPGTGAVNNSPLHF
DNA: TGTGCCAGCAGTCCCGGGACAGGGGCTGTAAATAATTCACCCCTCCACTTT

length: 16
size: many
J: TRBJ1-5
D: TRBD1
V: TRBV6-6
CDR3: CASSIRDSYSNQPQHF
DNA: TGTGCCAGCAGTATCCGGGACAGCTATAGCAATCAGCCCCAGCATTTT

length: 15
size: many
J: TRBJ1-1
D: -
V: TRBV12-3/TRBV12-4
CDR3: CASSPVVALNTEAFF
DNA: TGTGCCAGCAGTCCAGTTGTCGCCTTGAACACTGAAGCTTTCTTT

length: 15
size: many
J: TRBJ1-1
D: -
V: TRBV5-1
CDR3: CASTSFRDKGTEAFF
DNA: TGCGCCAGCACCTCTTTCCGGGACAAGGGCACTGAAGCTTTCTTT

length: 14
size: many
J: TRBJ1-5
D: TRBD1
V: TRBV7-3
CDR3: CASRLGQPNQPQHF
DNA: TGTGCCAGCAGACTGGGACAGCCCAATCAGCCCCAGCATTTT

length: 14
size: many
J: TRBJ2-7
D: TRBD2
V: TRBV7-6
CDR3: CASSSLAGGYEQYF
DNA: TGTGCCAGCAGCTCTCTAGCGGGGGGGTACGAGCAGTACTTC

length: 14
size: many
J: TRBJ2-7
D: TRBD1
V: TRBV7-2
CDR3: CASSLGTGNYEQYF
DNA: TGTGCCAGCAGCCTGGGGACAGGGAACTACGAGCAGTACTTC

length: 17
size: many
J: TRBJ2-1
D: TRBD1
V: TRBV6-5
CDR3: CASSYTGTGGSYNEQFF
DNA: TGTGCCAGCAGTTACACAGGGACAGGGGGGTCCTACAATGAGCAGTTCTTC

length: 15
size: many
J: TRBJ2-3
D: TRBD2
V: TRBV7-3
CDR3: CASSPSGGGTDTQYF
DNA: TGTGCCAGCAGCCCTAGCGGGGGGGGCACAGATACGCAGTATTTT

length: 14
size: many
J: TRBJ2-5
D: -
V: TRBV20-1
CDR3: CSARGWTEQETQYF
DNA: TGCAGTGCTAGAGGTTGGACAGAGCAAGAGACCCAGTACTTC

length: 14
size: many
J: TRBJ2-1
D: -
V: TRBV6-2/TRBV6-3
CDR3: CASSYSGTINEQFF
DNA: TGTGCCAGCAGTTACTCCGGGACCATCAATGAGCAGTTCTTC

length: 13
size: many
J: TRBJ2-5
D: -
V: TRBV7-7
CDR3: CASSSSEAETQYF
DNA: TGTGCCAGCAGTTCCAGTGAAGCCGAGACCCAGTACTTC